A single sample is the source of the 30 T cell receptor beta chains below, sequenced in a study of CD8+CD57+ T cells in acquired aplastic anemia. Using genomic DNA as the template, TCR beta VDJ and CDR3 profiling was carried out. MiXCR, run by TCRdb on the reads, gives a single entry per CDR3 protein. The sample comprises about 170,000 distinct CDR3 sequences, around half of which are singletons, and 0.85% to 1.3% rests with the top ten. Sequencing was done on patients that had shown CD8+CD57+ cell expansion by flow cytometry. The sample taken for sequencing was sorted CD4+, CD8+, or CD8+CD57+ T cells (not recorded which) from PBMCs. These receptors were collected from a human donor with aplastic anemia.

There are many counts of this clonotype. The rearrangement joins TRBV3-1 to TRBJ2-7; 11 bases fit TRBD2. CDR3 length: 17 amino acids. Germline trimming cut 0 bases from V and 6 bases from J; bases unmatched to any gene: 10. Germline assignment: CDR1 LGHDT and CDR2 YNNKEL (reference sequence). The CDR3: CASSQDAASGGRSEQYF. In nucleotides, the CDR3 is TGTGCCAGCAGCCAAGACGCGGCTAGCGGGGGGAGAAGCGAGCAGTACTTC.

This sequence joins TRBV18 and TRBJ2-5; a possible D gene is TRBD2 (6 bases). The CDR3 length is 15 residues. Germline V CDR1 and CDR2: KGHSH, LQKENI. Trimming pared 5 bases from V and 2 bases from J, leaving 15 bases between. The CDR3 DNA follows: TGTGCCAGCTCAGCGCGACCGGGGGAACAAGAGACCCAGTACTTC. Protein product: CASSARPGEQETQYF.

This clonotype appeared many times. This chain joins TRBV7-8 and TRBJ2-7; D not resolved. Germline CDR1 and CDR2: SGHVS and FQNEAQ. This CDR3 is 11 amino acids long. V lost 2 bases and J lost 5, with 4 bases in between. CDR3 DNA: TGTGCCAGCAGCTTACTGGACGAGCAGTACTTC. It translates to CASSLLDEQYF.

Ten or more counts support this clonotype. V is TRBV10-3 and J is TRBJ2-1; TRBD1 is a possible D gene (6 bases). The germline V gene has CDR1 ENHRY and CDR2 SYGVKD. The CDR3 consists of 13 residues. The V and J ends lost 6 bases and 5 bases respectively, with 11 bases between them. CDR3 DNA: TGTGCCATCAGGAGCGACAGGAACAATGAGCAGTTCTTC. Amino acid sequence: CAIRSDRNNEQFF.

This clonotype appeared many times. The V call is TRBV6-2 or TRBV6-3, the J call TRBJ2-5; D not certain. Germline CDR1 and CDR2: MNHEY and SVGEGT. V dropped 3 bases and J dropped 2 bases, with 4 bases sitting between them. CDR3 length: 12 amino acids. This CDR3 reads CASSYGQETQYF. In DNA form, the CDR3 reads TGTGCCAGCAGTTATGGTCAAGAGACCCAGTACTTC.

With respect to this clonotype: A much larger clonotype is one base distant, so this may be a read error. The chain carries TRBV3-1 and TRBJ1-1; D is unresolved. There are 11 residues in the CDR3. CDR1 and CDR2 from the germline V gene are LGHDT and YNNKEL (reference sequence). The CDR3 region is CASIGNSEAFF. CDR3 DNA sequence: TGTGCCAGCATAGGGAACAGTGAAGCTTTCTTT.

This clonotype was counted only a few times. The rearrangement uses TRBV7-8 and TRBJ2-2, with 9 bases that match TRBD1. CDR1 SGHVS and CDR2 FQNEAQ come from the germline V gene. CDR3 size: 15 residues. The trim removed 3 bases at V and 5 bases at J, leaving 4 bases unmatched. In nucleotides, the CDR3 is TGTGCCAGCAGCTTGGGGACAGGGAGGACCGGGGAGCTGTTTTTT. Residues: CASSLGTGRTGELFF.

The CDR3 sequence: CASSFRGGMGSPLHF. As DNA, the CDR3 is TGTGCCAGCAGCTTCCGTGGGGGAATGGGTTCACCCCTCCACTTT. The chain couples TRBV7-3 to TRBJ1-6; the D gene is possibly TRBD1 (5 bases). V was clipped by 3 bases and J by 9 bases, with 15 bases between them. CDR1 is SGHTA, CDR2 FQGTGA, per germline. The CDR3 length is 15 residues.

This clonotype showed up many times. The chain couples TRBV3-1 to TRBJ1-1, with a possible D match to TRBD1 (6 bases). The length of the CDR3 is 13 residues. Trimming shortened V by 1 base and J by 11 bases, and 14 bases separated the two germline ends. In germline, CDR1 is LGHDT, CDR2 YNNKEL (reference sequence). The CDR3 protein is CASSQVGWGGAFF. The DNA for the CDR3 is TGTGCCAGCAGCCAAGTTGGGTGGGGGGGCGCTTTCTTT.

The CDR3 region has the DNA TGTGCCAGCAGTGAAGTTTGGGGCGGGAGGGCCGAGAGCACAGATACGCAGTATTTT. Its protein is CASSEVWGGRAESTDTQYF. The chain employs TRBV25-1 and TRBJ2-3, with 9 positions matching TRBD2. Germline V gene lookup returns CDR1 MGHDK and CDR2 SYGVNS. The CDR3 is 19 residues long. V was clipped by 2 bases and J by 0 bases; unmatched bases: 12.

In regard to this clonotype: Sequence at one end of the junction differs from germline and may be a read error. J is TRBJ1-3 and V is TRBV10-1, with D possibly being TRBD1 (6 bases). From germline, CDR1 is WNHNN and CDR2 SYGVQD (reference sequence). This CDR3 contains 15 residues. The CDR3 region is CASSINGQPGNTIYF. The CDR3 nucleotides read TGTGCCAGCAGTATAAATGGACAGCCGGGAAACACCATATATTTT.

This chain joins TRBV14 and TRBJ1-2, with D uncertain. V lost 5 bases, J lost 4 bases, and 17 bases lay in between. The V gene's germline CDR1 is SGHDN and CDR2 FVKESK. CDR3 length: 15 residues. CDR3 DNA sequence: TGTGCCAGCAGCAACTCGACCCGTTTCCTCTATGGCTACACCTTC. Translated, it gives CASSNSTRFLYGYTF.

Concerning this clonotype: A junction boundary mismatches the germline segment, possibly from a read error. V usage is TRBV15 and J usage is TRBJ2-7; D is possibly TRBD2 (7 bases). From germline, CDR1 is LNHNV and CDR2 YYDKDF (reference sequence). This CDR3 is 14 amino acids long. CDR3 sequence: CATSEGGRGYEQCF. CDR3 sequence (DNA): TGTGCCACCAGCGAGGGGGGGCGCGGGTACGAGCAGTGCTTC.

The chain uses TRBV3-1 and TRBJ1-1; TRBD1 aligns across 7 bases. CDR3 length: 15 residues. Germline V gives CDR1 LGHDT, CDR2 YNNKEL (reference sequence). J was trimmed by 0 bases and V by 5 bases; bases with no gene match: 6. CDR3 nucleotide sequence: TGTGCCAGCAGCAACCCGACAGGGATGAACACTGAAGCTTTCTTT. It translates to CASSNPTGMNTEAFF.

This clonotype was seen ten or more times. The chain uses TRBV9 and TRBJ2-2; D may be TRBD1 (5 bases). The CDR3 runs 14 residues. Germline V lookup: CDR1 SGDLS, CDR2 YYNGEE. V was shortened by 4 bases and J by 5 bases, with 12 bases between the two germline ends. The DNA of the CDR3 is TGTGCCAGCAGCTTCTTACAGGATACCGGGGAGCTGTTTTTT. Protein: CASSFLQDTGELFF.

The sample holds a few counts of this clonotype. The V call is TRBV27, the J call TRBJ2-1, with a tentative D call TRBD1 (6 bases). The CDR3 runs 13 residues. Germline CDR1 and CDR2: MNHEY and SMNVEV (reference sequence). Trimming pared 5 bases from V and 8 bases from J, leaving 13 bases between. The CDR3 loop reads CASSTQKGDEQFF. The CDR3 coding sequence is TGTGCCAGCAGTACACAGAAGGGGGATGAGCAGTTCTTC.

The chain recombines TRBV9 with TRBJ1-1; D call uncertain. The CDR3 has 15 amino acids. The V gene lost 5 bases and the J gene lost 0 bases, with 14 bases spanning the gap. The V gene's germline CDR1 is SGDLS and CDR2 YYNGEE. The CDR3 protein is CASSPHTNMNTEAFF. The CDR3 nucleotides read TGTGCCAGCAGTCCTCACACGAATATGAACACTGAAGCTTTCTTT.

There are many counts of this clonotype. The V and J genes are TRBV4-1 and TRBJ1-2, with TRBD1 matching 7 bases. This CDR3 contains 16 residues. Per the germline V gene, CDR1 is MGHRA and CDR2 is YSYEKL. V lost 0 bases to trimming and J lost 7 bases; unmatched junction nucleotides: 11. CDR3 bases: TGCGCCAGCAGCCAAGATTTTGGGACAGCCCTCCCTGGCTACACCTTC. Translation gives CASSQDFGTALPGYTF.

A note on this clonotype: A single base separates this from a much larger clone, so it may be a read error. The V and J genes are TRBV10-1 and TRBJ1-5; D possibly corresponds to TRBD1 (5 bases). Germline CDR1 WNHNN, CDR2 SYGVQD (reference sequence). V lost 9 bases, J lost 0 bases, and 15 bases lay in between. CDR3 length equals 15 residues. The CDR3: CASRRGTYSNQPQHF. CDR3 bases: TGCGCCAGTCGGCGGGGCACCTATAGCAATCAGCCCCAGCATTTT.

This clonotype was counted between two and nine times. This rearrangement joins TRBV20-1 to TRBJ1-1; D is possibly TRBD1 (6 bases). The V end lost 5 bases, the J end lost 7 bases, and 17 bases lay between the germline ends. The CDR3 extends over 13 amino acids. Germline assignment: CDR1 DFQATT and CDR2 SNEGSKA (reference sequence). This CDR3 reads CSAGSWGAVEAFF. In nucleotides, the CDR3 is TGCAGTGCTGGATCGTGGGGGGCTGTTGAAGCTTTCTTT.

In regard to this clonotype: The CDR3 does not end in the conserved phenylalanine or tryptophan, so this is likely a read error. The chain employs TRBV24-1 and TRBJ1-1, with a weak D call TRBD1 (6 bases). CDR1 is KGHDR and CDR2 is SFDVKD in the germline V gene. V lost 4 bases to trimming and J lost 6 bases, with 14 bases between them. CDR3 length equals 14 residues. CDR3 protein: CATSDPEGEAEAFS. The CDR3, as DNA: TGTGCCACCAGTGACCCCGAGGGGGAGGCTGAAGCTTTCTCT.

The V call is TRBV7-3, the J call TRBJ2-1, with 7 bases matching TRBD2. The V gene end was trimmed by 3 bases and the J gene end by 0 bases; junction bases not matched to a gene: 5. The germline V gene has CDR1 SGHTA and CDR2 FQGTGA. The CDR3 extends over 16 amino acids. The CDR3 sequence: CASSFSGGSSYNEQFF. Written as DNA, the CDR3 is TGTGCCAGCAGCTTCTCCGGGGGGAGCTCCTACAATGAGCAGTTCTTC.

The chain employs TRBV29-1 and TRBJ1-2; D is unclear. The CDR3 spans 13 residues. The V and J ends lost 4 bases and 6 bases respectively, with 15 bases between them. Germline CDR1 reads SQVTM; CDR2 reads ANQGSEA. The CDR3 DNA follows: TGCAGCGTTGGGGAGATCGCGACGGATGGCTACACCTTC. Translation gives CSVGEIATDGYTF.

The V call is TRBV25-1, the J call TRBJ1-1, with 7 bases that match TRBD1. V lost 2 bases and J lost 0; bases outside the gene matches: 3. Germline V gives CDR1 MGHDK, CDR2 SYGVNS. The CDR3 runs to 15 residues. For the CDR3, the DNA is TGTGCCAGCAGTGAAGACAGGGCCGTGAACACTGAAGCTTTCTTT. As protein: CASSEDRAVNTEAFF.

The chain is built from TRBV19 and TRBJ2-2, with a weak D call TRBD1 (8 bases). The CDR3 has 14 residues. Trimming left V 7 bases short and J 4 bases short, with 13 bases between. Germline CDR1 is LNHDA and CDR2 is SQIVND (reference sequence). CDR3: CASKRGQATGELFF. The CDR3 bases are TGTGCCAGTAAGCGGGGACAGGCCACCGGGGAGCTGTTTTTT. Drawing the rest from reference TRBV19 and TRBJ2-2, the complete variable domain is DGGITQSPKYLFRKEGQNVTLSCEQNLNHDAMYWYRQDPGQGLRLIYYSQIVNDFQKGDIAEGYSVSREKKESFPLTVTSAQKNPTAFYLCASKRGQATGELFFGEGSRLTVL.

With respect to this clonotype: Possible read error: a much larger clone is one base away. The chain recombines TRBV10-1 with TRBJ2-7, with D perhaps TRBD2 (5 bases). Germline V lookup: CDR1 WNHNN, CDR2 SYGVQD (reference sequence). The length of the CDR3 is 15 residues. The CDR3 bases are TGTGCCAGCAGTTACTCTCCTAGCCACTCCTACGTGCAGTACTTC. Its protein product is CASSYSPSHSYVQYF.

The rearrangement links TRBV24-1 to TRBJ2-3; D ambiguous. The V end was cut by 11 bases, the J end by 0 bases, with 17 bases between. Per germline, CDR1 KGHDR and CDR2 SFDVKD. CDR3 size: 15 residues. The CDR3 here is CASSPGSHSTDTQYF. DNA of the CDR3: TGTGCCAGTTCCCCGGGCAGCCATAGCACAGATACGCAGTATTTT.

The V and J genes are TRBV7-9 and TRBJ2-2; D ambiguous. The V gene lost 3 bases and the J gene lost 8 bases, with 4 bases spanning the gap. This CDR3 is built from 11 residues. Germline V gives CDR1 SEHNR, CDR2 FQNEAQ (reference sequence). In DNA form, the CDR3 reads TGTGCCAGCAGCTTGTTTGGGGAGCTGTTTTTT. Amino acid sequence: CASSLFGELFF. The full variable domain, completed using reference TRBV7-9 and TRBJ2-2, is DTGVSQNPRHKITKRGQNVTFRCDPISEHNRLYWYRQTLGQGPEFLTYFQNEAQLEKSRLLSDRFSAERPKGSFSTLEIQRTEQGDSAMYLCASSLFGELFFGEGSRLTVL.

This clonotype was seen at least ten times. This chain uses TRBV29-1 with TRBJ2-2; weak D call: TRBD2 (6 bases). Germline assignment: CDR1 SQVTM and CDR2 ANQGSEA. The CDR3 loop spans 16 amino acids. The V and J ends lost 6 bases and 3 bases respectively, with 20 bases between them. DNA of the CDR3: TGCAGCGTCGCGTCGGAGGGACCGTGGGACACCGGGGAGCTGTTTTTT. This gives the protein CSVASEGPWDTGELFF.

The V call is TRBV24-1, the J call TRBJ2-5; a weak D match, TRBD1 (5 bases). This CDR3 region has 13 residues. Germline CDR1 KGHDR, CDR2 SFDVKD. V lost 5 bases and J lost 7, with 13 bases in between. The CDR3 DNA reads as TGTGCCACCAGTGCCCGGCAGGGTGGGACCCAGTACTTC. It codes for CATSARQGGTQYF.